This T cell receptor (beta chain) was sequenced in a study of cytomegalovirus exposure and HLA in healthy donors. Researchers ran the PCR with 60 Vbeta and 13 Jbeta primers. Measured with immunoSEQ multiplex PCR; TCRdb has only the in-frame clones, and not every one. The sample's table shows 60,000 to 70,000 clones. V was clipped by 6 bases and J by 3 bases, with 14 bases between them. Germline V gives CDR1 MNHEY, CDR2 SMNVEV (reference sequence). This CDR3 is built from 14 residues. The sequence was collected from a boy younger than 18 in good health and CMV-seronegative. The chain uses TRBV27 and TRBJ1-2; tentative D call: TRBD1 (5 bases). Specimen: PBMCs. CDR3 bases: TGTGCCAGCAGGGTAAACGCAGGGCACTATGGCTACACCTTC. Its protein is CASRVNAGHYGYTF.